Shown below are 30 T cell receptor beta chains from a single sample sequenced in a study of CD8+ T cells in alopecia areata. RNA, once extracted, was reverse transcribed into cDNA for use as the sequencing template. TCRdb's copy holds only in-frame clones and misses some; the assay was immunoSEQ multiplex PCR. Of around 200,000 clones listed, roughly 60% are singletons. The input for sequencing was CD4+ T cells sorted from blood, taken at week 0. These receptors came from a human donor with alopecia areata.

The V and J genes are TRBV30 and TRBJ1-2, with TRBD1 identical over 7 bases. The CDR3 sequence is 12 residues long. Germline values: CDR1 GTSNPN, CDR2 SVGIG (reference sequence). The trim removed 5 bases at V and 3 bases at J, leaving 3 bases unmatched. The CDR3 here is CAWSTGDYGYTF. The CDR3 DNA sequence: TGTGCCTGGTCAACAGGGGACTATGGCTACACCTTC.

The chain has TRBV10-3 and TRBJ1-1; D is possibly TRBD1 (5 bases). With 3 bases removed from V and 3 bases from J, the gap between germline ends came to 11 bases. The CDR3 has 14 residues. In germline, CDR1 is ENHRY, CDR2 SYGVKD. The CDR3 nucleotides are TGTGCCATCAGTGAAGGAGGGACGTACACTGAAGCTTTCTTT. Translating gives CAISEGGTYTEAFF.

The chain carries TRBV2 and TRBJ2-5; 10 bases agree with TRBD2. The germline CDR1 and CDR2 sequences are SNHLY and FYNNEI. The CDR3 extends over 15 amino acids. V was pared by 5 bases and J by 2 bases, with 5 bases of the junction left unmatched. CDR3 protein: CASSPGLARQETQYF. CDR3 sequence (DNA): TGTGCCAGCAGTCCGGGACTAGCGAGACAAGAGACCCAGTACTTC.

In this sample, this clone turned up a few times. This chain joins TRBV19 and TRBJ1-4; D is uncertain. This CDR3 contains 16 residues. V lost 7 bases to trimming and J lost 0 bases, with 15 bases between them. In germline, CDR1 is LNHDA, CDR2 SQIVND (reference sequence). The CDR3 loop reads CASKDRPIATNEKLFF. DNA of the CDR3: TGTGCCAGTAAAGACCGACCAATTGCAACTAATGAAAAACTGTTTTTT.

This chain links TRBV7-9 with TRBJ1-6; a weak D match, TRBD1 (5 bases). V was cut by 3 bases and J by 9 bases, with 27 bases left in between. This CDR3 spans 19 amino acids. Germline V gene lookup returns CDR1 SEHNR and CDR2 FQNEAQ (reference sequence). CDR3 amino acids: CASSLTEPPLSPGGSPLHF. DNA of the CDR3: TGTGCCAGCAGCTTGACAGAACCCCCATTGAGCCCCGGAGGTTCACCCCTCCACTTT.

This chain uses TRBV6-1 with TRBJ1-1, with TRBD1 as a possible D gene (5 bases). V was trimmed by 7 bases and J by 6 bases, leaving 18 bases between them. CDR3 size: 14 residues. Germline V gives CDR1 MNHNS, CDR2 SASEGT. In DNA, the CDR3 is TGTGCCAGCAACCTAAAGGGGAGCGCCTCTGAAGCTTTCTTT. It encodes CASNLKGSASEAFF.

The chain employs TRBV29-1 and TRBJ2-5; no clear D gene. V gave up 4 bases and J gave up 2 bases, with 8 bases separating them. Germline loops: CDR1 SQVTM, CDR2 ANQGSEA. The CDR3 sequence is 12 residues long. CDR3: CSVGGRQETQYF. The CDR3 nucleotides are TGCAGCGTTGGCGGCCGACAAGAGACCCAGTACTTC. Full variable domain (outside the CDR3, taken from reference TRBV29-1 and TRBJ2-5): SAVISQKPSRDICQRGTSLTIQCQVDSQVTMMFWYRQQPGQSLTLIATANQGSEATYESGFVIDKFPISRPNLTFSTLTVSNMSPEDSSIYLCSVGGRQETQYFGPGTRLLVL.

A few counts support this clone. The chain carries TRBV11-2 and TRBJ2-5; D gene uncertain. The CDR3 contains 9 residues. Per germline, CDR1 SGHAT and CDR2 FQNNGV. V shed 11 bases and J shed 4 bases, with 5 bases lying between them. The CDR3, as DNA: TGTGCCGTCTCAGAGACCCAGTACTTC. It codes for CAVSETQYF.

This chain links TRBV7-2 with TRBJ1-1, with D hard to call. The CDR3 has 15 residues. CDR1 and CDR2 (germline): SGHTA, FQGNSA. V lost 4 bases to trimming and J lost 2 bases, with 14 bases between them. CDR3 sequence (DNA): TGTGCCAGCAGCTCCTTGGGTACATTCAACACTGAAGCTTTCTTT. Its protein is CASSSLGTFNTEAFF. Filled out from reference TRBV7-2 and TRBJ1-1, the complete variable domain reads GAGVSQSPSNKVTEKGKDVELRCDPISGHTALYWYRQSLGQGLEFLIYFQGNSAPDKSGLPSDRFSAERTGGSVSTLTIQRTQQEDSAVYLCASSSLGTFNTEAFFGQGTRLTVV.

A few counts support this clone. This sequence joins TRBV7-2 and TRBJ2-3; weak D call: TRBD1 (5 bases). This CDR3 comprises 15 residues. V was pared by 2 bases and J by 0 bases, with 9 bases between. The germline gives CDR1 SGHTA, CDR2 FQGNSA. CDR3 coding DNA: TGTGCCAGCAGCTTACAGGGTGGTAGCACAGATACGCAGTATTTT. Translation: CASSLQGGSTDTQYF.

The chain uses TRBV5-1 and TRBJ2-7; D is perhaps TRBD2 (6 bases). The germline gives CDR1 SGHRS, CDR2 YFSETQ. The length of the CDR3 is 14 residues. Trimming removed 3 bases at V and 6 bases at J, with 16 bases between. The DNA of the CDR3 is TGCGCCAGCAGCTCAATGACTAGTGCAGTCGAGCAGTACTTC. It codes for CASSSMTSAVEQYF. Complete variable domain (other parts from reference TRBV5-1 and TRBJ2-7): KAGVTQTPRYLIKTRGQQVTLSCSPISGHRSVSWYQQTPGQGLQFLFEYFSETQRNKGNFPGRFSGRQFSNSRSEMNVSTLELGDSALYLCASSSMTSAVEQYFGPGTRLTVT.

This clone was counted between two and nine times. V is TRBV7-2 and J is TRBJ2-3, with TRBD1 as a possible D gene (5 bases). The CDR3 spans 15 residues. V lost 5 bases, J lost 4 bases, and 16 bases lay in between. The V gene's germline CDR1 is SGHTA and CDR2 FQGNSA. CDR3 sequence: CASSPRLGASDTQYF. Written as DNA, the CDR3 is TGTGCCAGCAGCCCTCGGTTAGGGGCGTCAGATACGCAGTATTTT.

The gene calls are TRBV29-1 and TRBJ2-1, with 7 bases identical to TRBD1. J lost 5 bases, V lost 7 bases, and 11 bases had no gene match. The CDR3 is made up of 14 amino acids. CDR1 is SQVTM, CDR2 ANQGSEA, per germline. The chain's CDR3 is CSGTTGPLNNEQFF. CDR3 DNA sequence: TGCAGCGGGACGACAGGGCCCCTCAACAATGAGCAGTTCTTC.

The sample holds a few counts of this clone. V usage is TRBV19 and J usage is TRBJ2-2; tentatively, D is TRBD1 or TRBD2 (5 bases each). CDR3 length equals 16 residues. Germline CDR1 is LNHDA and CDR2 is SQIVND (reference sequence). Trimming stripped 6 bases from V and 2 bases from J, with 16 bases between. The CDR3 region has the DNA TGTGCCAGTAGGCCCCGAGAGGGGAGTAACACCGGGGAGCTGTTTTTT. Its protein is CASRPREGSNTGELFF.

The chain has TRBV2 and TRBJ1-1; D is ambiguous. V was shortened by 7 bases and J by 4 bases, with 10 bases between the two germline ends. Looked up from germline, CDR1 is SNHLY and CDR2 is FYNNEI. CDR3 length equals 12 residues. CDR3 loop: CASTRGPTEAFF. The DNA of the CDR3 is TGTGCCAGCACCCGAGGTCCCACTGAAGCTTTCTTT.

The table lists this clone with a few counts. The chain couples TRBV6-5 to TRBJ2-7; D assignment may be TRBD1 or TRBD2 (5 bases each). Trimming took off 9 bases at V and 6 bases at J, with 9 bases between the two ends. The germline V gene has CDR1 MNHEY and CDR2 SVGAGI. CDR3 length: 10 residues. As DNA, the CDR3 is TGTGCCAGGAGGGGTTGCGAGCAGTACTTC. Residues: CARRGCEQYF.

The table lists this clone with a few counts. The same CDR3 is also encoded by other DNA sequences in this sample. J is TRBJ1-1 and V is TRBV7-2, with 8 bases lining up with TRBD1. This CDR3 comprises 14 residues. Germline V gives CDR1 SGHTA, CDR2 FQGNSA. V lost 5 bases to trimming and J lost 1 base; unmatched junction nucleotides: 3. CDR3 nucleotide sequence: TGTGCCAGCAGCCTAGGACAGGGGAACACTGAAGCTTTCTTT. Translated: CASSLGQGNTEAFF. The whole variable domain, filled in from reference TRBV7-2 and TRBJ1-1, reads GAGVSQSPSNKVTEKGKDVELRCDPISGHTALYWYRQSLGQGLEFLIYFQGNSAPDKSGLPSDRFSAERTGGSVSTLTIQRTQQEDSAVYLCASSLGQGNTEAFFGQGTRLTVV.

The chain uses TRBV10-3 and TRBJ2-6; possibly TRBD1 for D (7 bases). Germline V gene lookup returns CDR1 ENHRY and CDR2 SYGVKD. The CDR3 length is 17 residues. Trimming removed 6 bases from V and 0 bases from J, with 15 bases in between. The CDR3 coding sequence is TGTGCCATCAGGGGACCAGGGGGACTCTCTGGGGCCAACGTCCTGACTTTC. This codes for CAIRGPGGLSGANVLTF.

This chain links TRBV5-1 with TRBJ2-3, with D tentatively TRBD1 (5 bases). The CDR3 totals 16 residues. Deletions cut 4 bases from V and 0 bases from J, with 15 bases between. The V gene's germline CDR1 is SGHRS and CDR2 YFSETQ. The chain's CDR3 is CASSLRQRQSTDTQYF. The CDR3 DNA reads TGCGCCAGCAGCCTCCGACAGCGCCAAAGCACAGATACGCAGTATTTT.

This chain joins TRBV6-1 and TRBJ2-7; tentative D call: TRBD1 (6 bases). The CDR3 has 14 residues. The V end was cut by 4 bases, the J end by 4 bases, with 14 bases between. Germline CDR1 is MNHNS and CDR2 is SASEGT. CDR3 amino acids: CASSGTVGGYEQYF. Written as DNA, the CDR3 is TGTGCCAGCAGTGGGACAGTTGGTGGGTACGAGCAGTACTTC.

The rearrangement uses TRBV7-6 and TRBJ1-4; possibly TRBD1 for D (6 bases). The CDR3 spans 16 residues. Germline V gives CDR1 SGHVS, CDR2 FNYEAQ. The V end lost 5 bases, the J end lost 8 bases, and 21 bases lay between the germline ends. The CDR3 loop reads CASSRRGSGEGEKLFF. The CDR3 DNA sequence: TGTGCCAGCAGCCGACGAGGTTCAGGGGAGGGGGAAAAACTGTTTTTT.

This chain uses TRBV29-1 with TRBJ2-3; 9 bases agree with TRBD2. Germline values: CDR1 SQVTM, CDR2 ANQGSEA. The CDR3 runs 14 residues. Trimming at V came to 3 bases and at J to 2 bases, leaving 3 bases not matched to a gene. CDR3 nucleotides: TGCAGCGTTGATGCTAGCGGGGTCACAGATACGCAGTATTTT. Amino acids: CSVDASGVTDTQYF.

The CDR3 DNA reads TGCGCCAGCAGGCGCGGGGCTCAAGAGACCCAGTACTTC. Translating it yields CASRRGAQETQYF. V usage is TRBV5-1 and J usage is TRBJ2-5; perhaps TRBD2 as D (6 bases). The CDR3 sequence is 13 residues long. V was clipped by 5 bases and J by 2 bases, with 10 bases between them. Germline V gives CDR1 SGHRS, CDR2 YFSETQ.

The chain is built from TRBV7-2 and TRBJ1-2; 7 bases fit TRBD1. From germline, CDR1 is SGHTA and CDR2 FQGNSA. There are 15 residues in the CDR3. Unmatched junction bases numbered 3, after V lost 1 base and J lost 1 base. In DNA form, the CDR3 reads TGTGCCAGCAGCTTAGGGGACAGTCTTAACTATGGCTACACCTTC. Translation gives CASSLGDSLNYGYTF.

This chain uses TRBV10-3 with TRBJ2-7; 8 nucleotides agree with TRBD2. V was clipped by 6 bases and J by 4 bases; unmatched bases: 8. The CDR3 runs to 14 residues. The germline V gene has CDR1 ENHRY and CDR2 SYGVKD. CDR3: CAIRDSAGGYEQYF. The CDR3 region has the DNA TGTGCCATCAGGGACTCCGCGGGGGGATACGAGCAGTACTTC.

The V call is TRBV9, the J call TRBJ2-2; D remains unclear. Germline V lookup: CDR1 SGDLS, CDR2 YYNGEE. Trimming pared 0 bases from V and 4 bases from J, leaving 4 bases between. The CDR3 is made up of 13 amino acids. The CDR3 bases are TGTGCCAGCAGCGTAGTCATCACCGGGGAGCTGTTTTTT. As protein: CASSVVITGELFF.

This clone turned up a few times. This chain connects TRBV19 to TRBJ2-7, with TRBD1 identical over 8 bases. The CDR3 is 13 amino acids. V was clipped by 6 bases and J by 5 bases; unmatched bases: 6. Germline lookup yields CDR1 LNHDA and CDR2 SQIVND (reference sequence). DNA for the CDR3: TGTGCCAGTAGGGTTCCAGGGGGCAACGAGCAGTACTTC. It encodes CASRVPGGNEQYF.

This clone occurred many times. The V gene is TRBV10-3, the J gene TRBJ1-1; TRBD1 agrees at 7 bases. V was pared by 2 bases and J by 7 bases, with 10 bases of the junction left unmatched. This CDR3 spans 15 amino acids. In germline, CDR1 is ENHRY, CDR2 SYGVKD. CDR3 amino acids: CAISEATGLGGEAFF. The DNA of the CDR3 is TGTGCCATCAGTGAGGCGACAGGGCTAGGTGGTGAAGCTTTCTTT.

The V and J genes are TRBV29-1 and TRBJ1-1; 7 bases line up with TRBD1. V lost 2 bases to trimming and J lost 10 bases; unmatched junction nucleotides: 10. The germline V gene has CDR1 SQVTM and CDR2 ANQGSEA. The length of the CDR3 is 13 residues. CDR3: CSVELAMTGLAFF. CDR3 coding DNA: TGCAGCGTTGAACTGGCCATGACAGGGCTAGCTTTCTTT.

V and J are TRBV9 and TRBJ1-1; 10 bases match TRBD1. CDR1 is SGDLS and CDR2 is YYNGEE in the germline V gene. This CDR3 is built from 13 residues. Trimming cost V 3 bases and J 7 bases; bases outside gene matches: 3. The CDR3 loop is CASSGTGGGEAFF. The DNA for the CDR3 is TGTGCCAGCAGCGGGACAGGGGGAGGTGAAGCTTTCTTT.